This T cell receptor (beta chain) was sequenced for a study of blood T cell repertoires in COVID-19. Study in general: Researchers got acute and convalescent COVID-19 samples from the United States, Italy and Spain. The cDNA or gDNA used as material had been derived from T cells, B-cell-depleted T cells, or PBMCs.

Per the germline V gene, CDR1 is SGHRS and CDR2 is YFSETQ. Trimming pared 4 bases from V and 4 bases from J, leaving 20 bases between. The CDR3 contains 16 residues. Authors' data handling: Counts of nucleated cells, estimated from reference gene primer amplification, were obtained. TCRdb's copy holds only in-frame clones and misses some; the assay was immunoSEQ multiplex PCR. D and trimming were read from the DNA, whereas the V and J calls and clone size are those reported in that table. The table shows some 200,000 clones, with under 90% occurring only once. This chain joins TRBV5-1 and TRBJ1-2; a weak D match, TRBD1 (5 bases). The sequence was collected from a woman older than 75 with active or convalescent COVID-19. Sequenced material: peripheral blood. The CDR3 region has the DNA TGCGCCAGCAGCCATGGGGGGACGGAGGCTCTCTATGGCTACACCTTC. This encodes CASSHGGTEALYGYTF.